This TCR beta chain appears in the sequencing data of a study of T cell responses to AZD1222 COVID-19 vaccine. Study-level results: Repertoires were collected only later (after the peak T cell response had occurred). Spike was spanned by vaccine-associated CD4 TCRs, which were dominant at 160-218 and 743-854. Baseline seropositives among AZD1222 recipients totaled only 6 or 7.

The germline gives CDR1 SGHRS, CDR2 YFSETQ. This CDR3 contains 14 residues. Trimming took 4 bases from V and 2 from J; bases not matched to a gene: 6. Turning to this clone: Its specificity is not known.

Assay used: immunoSEQ multiplex PCR; TCRdb lists only in-frame clones, some missing. The sample has around 180,000 clones, around 89% seen once. The TCR was taken from an adult who received the AZD1222 COVID-19 vaccine. The starting material was peripheral blood, obtained 28 days after the second AZD1222 dose. This chain joins TRBV5-1 and TRBJ2-7; 7 nucleotides match TRBD1. The CDR3 spells CASSTSGGAYEQYF. The CDR3 DNA reads as TGCGCCAGCAGCACCTCAGGGGGAGCCTACGAGCAGTACTTC.